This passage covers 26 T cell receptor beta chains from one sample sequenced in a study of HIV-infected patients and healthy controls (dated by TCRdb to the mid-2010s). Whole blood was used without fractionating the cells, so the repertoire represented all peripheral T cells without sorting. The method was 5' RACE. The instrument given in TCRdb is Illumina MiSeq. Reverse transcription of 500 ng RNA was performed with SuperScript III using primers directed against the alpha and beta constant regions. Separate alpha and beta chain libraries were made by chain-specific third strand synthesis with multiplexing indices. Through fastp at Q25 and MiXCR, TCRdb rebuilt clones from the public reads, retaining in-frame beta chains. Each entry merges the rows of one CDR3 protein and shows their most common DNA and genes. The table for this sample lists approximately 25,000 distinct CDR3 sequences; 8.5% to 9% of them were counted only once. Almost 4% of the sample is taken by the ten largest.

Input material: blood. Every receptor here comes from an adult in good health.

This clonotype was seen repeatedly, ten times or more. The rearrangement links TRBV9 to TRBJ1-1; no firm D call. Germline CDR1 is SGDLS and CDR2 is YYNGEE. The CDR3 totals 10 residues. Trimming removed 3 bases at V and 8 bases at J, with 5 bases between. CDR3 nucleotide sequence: TGTGCCAGCAGCGGCAGGGAAGCTTTCTTT. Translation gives CASSGREAFF.

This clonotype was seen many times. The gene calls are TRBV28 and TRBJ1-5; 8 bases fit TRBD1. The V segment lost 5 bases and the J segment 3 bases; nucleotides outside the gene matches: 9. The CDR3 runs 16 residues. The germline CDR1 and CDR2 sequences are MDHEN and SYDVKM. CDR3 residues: CASSPLTGVTNQPQHF. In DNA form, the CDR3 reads TGTGCCAGCAGTCCCCTGACAGGGGTAACCAATCAGCCCCAGCATTTT.

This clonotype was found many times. In DNA form, the CDR3 reads TGTGCCAGCAGCCCGGACAGCGTTACGATGAACACTGAAGCTTTCTTT. Protein sequence: CASSPDSVTMNTEAFF. This chain uses TRBV13 with TRBJ1-1; the D gene is possibly TRBD1 (6 bases). V gave up 5 bases and J gave up 0 bases, with 16 bases separating them. The CDR3 sequence is 16 residues long. The germline gives CDR1 PRHDT, CDR2 FYEKMQ (reference sequence).

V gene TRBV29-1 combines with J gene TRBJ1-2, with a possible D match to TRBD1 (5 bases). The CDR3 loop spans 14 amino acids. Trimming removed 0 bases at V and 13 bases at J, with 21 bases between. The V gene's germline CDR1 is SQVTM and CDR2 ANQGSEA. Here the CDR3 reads CSVEDLEGLGDCTF. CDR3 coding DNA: TGCAGCGTTGAAGATCTGGAGGGGTTGGGAGACTGCACCTTC.

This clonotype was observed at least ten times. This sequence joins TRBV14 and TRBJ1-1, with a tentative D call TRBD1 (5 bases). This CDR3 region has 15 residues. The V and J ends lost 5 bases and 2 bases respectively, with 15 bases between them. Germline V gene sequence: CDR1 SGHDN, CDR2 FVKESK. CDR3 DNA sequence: TGTGCCAGCAGCTCGACAGCCAAGGGCAACACTGAAGCTTTCTTT. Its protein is CASSSTAKGNTEAFF.

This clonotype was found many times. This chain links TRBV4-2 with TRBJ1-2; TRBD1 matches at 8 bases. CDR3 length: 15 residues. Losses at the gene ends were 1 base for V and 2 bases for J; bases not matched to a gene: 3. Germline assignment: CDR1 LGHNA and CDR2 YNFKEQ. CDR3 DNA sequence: TGTGCCAGCAGCCAAGTCGGACAGGGAAACTATGGCTACACCTTC. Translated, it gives CASSQVGQGNYGYTF.

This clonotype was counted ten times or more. The CDR3 DNA sequence: TGTGCCAGCAGCCCCCAGGGTAGTGGAAGCACAGATACGCAGTATTTT. It is translated as CASSPQGSGSTDTQYF. This chain connects TRBV7-2 to TRBJ2-3, with D maybe TRBD1 (5 bases). This CDR3 spans 16 amino acids. V was cut by 5 bases and J by 0 bases, with 15 bases left in between. Germline-derived CDR1 and CDR2 are SGHTA and FQGNSA.

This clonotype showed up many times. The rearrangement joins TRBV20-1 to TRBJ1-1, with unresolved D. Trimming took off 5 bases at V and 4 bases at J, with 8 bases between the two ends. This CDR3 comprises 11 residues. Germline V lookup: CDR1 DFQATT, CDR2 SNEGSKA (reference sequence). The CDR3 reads CSAERGTEAFF. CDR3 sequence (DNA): TGCAGTGCTGAGCGGGGCACTGAAGCTTTCTTT.

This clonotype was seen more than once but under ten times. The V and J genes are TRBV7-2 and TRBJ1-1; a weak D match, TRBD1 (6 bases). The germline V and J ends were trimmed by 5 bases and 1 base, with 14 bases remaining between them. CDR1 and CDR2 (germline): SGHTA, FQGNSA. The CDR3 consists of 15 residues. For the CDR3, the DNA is TGTGCCAGCAGCCTAGGGGACATTAAGAACACTGAAGCTTTCTTT. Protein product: CASSLGDIKNTEAFF.

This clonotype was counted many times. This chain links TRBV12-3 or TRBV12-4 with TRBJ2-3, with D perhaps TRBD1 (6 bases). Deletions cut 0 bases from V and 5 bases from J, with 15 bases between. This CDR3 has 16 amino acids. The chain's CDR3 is CASSLADRLGKDTQYF. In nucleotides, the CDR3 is TGTGCCAGCAGTTTAGCCGACAGGCTAGGAAAAGATACGCAGTATTTT.

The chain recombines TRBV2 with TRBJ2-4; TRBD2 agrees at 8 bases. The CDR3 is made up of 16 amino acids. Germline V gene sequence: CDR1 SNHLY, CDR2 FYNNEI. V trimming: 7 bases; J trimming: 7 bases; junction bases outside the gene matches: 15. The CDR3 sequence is CASTHDGGAGSNIQYF. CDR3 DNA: TGTGCCAGCACCCATGACGGGGGGGCCGGGAGTAACATTCAGTACTTC.

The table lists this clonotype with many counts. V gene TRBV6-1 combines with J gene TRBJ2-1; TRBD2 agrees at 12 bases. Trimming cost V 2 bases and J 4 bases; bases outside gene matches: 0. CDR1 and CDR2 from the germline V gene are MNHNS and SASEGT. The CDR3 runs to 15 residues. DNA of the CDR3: TGTGCCAGCAGTGAACTAGCGGGGGGGTACAATGAGCAGTTCTTC. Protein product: CASSELAGGYNEQFF.

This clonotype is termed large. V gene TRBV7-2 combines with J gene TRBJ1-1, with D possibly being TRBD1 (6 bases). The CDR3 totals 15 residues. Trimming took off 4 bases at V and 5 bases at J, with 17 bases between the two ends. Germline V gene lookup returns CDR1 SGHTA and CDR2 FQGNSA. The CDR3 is CASSSLGGRRTEAFF. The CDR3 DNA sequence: TGTGCCAGCAGCTCGCTGGGGGGGCGCAGGACTGAAGCTTTCTTT.

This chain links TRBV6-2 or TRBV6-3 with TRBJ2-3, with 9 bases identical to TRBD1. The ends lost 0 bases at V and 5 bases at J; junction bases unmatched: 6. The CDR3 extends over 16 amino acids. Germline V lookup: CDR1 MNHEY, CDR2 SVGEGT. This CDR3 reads CASSYSPGTGIDTQYF. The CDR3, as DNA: TGTGCCAGCAGTTACTCTCCCGGGACAGGGATAGATACGCAGTATTTT.

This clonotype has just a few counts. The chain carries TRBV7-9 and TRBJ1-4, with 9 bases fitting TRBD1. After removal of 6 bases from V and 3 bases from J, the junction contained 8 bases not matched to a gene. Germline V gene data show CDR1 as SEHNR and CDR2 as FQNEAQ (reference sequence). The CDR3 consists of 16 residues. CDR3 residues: CASRPGQGKSNEKLFF. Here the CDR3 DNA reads TGTGCCAGCAGACCAGGACAGGGGAAGTCTAATGAAAAACTGTTTTTT.

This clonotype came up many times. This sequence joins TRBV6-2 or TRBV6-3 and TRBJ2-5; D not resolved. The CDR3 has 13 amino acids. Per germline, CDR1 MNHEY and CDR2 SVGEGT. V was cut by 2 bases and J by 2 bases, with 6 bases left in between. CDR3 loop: CASSYRMQETQYF. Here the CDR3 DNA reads TGTGCCAGCAGTTACAGGATGCAAGAGACCCAGTACTTC.

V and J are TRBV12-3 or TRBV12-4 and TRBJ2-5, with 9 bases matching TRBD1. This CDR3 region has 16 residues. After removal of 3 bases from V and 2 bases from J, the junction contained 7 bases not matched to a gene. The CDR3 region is CASSLIGTGIQETQYF. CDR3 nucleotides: TGTGCCAGCAGTTTGATAGGGACAGGGATACAAGAGACCCAGTACTTC.

The CDR3 loop is CASSKRTGLLNYGYTF. CDR3 sequence (DNA): TGTGCCAGCAGTAAAAGGACAGGGCTGCTTAACTATGGCTACACCTTC. This rearrangement joins TRBV6-5 to TRBJ1-2; 8 bases line up with TRBD1. The CDR3 length is 16 residues. Trimming removed 5 bases from V and 1 base from J; junction bases left unmatched: 9. CDR1 is MNHEY and CDR2 is SVGAGI in the germline V gene.

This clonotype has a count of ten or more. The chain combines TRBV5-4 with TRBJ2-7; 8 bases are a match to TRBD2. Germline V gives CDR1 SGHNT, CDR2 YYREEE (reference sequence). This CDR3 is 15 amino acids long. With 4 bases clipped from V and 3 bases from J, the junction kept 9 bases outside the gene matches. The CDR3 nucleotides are TGTGCCAGCAGCCCCCTTGGGAGCGGGGGCTACGAGCAGTACTTC. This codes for CASSPLGSGGYEQYF.

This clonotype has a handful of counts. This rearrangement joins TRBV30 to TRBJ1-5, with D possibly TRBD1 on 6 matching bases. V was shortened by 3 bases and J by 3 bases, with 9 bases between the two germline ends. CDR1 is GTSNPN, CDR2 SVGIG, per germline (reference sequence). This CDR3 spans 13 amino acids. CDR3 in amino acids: CAWSQGPNQPQHF. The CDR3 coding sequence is TGTGCCTGGAGCCAGGGGCCCAATCAGCCCCAGCATTTT.

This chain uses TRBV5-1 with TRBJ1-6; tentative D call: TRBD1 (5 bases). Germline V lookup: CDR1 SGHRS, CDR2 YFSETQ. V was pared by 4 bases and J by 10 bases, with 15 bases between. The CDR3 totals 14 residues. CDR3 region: CASSPGAAGSPLHF. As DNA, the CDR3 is TGCGCCAGCAGCCCTGGGGCGGCGGGCTCACCCCTCCACTTT.

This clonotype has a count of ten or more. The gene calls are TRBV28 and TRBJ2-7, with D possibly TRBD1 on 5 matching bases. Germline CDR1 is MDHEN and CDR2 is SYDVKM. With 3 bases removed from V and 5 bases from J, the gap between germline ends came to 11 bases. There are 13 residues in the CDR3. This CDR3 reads CASSLAGPNEQYF. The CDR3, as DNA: TGTGCCAGCAGTTTGGCAGGGCCGAACGAGCAGTACTTC.

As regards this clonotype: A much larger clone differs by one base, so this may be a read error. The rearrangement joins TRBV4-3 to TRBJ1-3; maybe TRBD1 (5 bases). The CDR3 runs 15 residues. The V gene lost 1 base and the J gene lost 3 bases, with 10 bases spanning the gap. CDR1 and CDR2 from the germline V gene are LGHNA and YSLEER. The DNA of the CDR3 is TGCGCCAGCAGCCAAGCCACAGGCCTTGGAAACACCATATATTTT. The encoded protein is CASSQATGLGNTIYF.

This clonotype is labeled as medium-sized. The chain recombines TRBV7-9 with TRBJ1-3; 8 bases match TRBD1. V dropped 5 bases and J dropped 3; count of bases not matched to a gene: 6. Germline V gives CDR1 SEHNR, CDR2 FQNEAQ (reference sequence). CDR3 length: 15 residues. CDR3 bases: TGTGCCAGCAGCCCCCAGGGGGCGAGTGGAAACACCATATATTTT. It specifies CASSPQGASGNTIYF.

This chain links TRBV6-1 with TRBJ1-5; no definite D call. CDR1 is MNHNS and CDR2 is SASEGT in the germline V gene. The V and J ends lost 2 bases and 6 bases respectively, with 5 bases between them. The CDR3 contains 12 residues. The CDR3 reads CASSEYTQPQHF. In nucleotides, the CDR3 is TGTGCCAGCAGTGAATATACTCAGCCCCAGCATTTT.

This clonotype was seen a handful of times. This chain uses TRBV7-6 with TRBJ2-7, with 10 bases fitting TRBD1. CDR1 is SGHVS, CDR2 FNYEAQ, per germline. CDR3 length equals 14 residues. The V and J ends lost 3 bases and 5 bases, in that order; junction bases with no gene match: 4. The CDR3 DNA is TGTGCCAGCAGCTTGGGGACAGGGGTGGACGAGCAGTACTTC. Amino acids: CASSLGTGVDEQYF. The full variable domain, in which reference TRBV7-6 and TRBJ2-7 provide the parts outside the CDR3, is GAGVSQSPRYKVTKRGQDVALRCDPISGHVSLYWYRQALGQGPEFLTYFNYEAQQDKSGLPNDRFSAERPEGSISTLTIQRTEQRDSAMYRCASSLGTGVDEQYFGPGTRLTVT.